Sequencing of this TCR beta chain was carried out in a study of radiation and T cells in renal cell carcinoma. The CDR3 has 14 amino acids. V gave up 0 bases and J gave up 2 bases, with 9 bases separating them. Germline V gene data show CDR1 as SGHNT and CDR2 as YYREEE (reference sequence). Documented time point: blood 4 weeks post-SBRT, at nephrectomy. The treatment was: 15 Gy SBRT to primary tumor, nephrectomy 4 weeks later. The protocol was immunoSEQ multiplex PCR, while the TCRdb copy is restricted to in-frame clones and leaves out a portion. This table has about 140,000 clones, 75% to 90% appearing once.

The starting material was blood, obtained from a patient whose treatment included radiotherapy and nephrectomy. The chain links TRBV5-4 to TRBJ2-7; D call uncertain. This receptor was taken from a woman aged 50 to 60 with renal cell carcinoma. The CDR3, as DNA: TGTGCCAGCAGCTTGGAGCCCAGCCCCTACGAGCAGTACTTC. It is translated as CASSLEPSPYEQYF. Using reference TRBV5-4 and TRBJ2-7 for the parts outside the CDR3, the full variable domain is ETGVTQSPTHLIKTRGQQVTLRCSSQSGHNTVSWYQQALGQGPQFIFQYYREEENGRGNFPPRFSGLQFPNYSSELNVNALELDDSALYLCASSLEPSPYEQYFGPGTRLTVT.